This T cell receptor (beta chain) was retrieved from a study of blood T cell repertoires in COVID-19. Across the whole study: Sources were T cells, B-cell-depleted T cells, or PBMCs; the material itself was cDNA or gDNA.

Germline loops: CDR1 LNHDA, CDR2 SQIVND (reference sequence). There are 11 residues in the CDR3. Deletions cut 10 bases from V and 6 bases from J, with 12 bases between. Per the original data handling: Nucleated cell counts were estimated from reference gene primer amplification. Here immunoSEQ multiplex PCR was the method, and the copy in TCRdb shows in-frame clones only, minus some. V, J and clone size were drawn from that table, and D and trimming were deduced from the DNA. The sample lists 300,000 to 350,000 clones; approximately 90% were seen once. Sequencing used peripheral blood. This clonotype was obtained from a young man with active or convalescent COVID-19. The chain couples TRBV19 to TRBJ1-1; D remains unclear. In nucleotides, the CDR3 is TGTGCCACCATAGAGGGTGCTGAAGCTTTCTTT. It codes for CATIEGAEAFF.